Presented here are 25 T cell receptor beta chains from one specimen sequenced in a study of graft-versus-host responses after intestinal transplantation. These TCRs' antigens remain unknown. Data came from immunoSEQ multiplex PCR; TCRdb stores just in-frame clones and leaves some out. The table shows under 100,000 clones, with around 80% occurring only once. This sample comprised unstimulated CD4+ T cells sorted from spleen or lymph node cells, obtained before intestinal transplant. These receptors were taken from a human donor who received an intestinal transplant.

The chain carries TRBV27 and TRBJ1-2; no reliable D call. V lost 4 bases and J 0 bases, leaving 15 bases between the germline ends. The germline CDR1 and CDR2 sequences are MNHEY and SMNVEV (reference sequence). CDR3 length equals 16 residues. DNA of the CDR3: TGTGCCAGCAGTTCCGCGGAAACGAGAGCTAACTATGGCTACACCTTC. Amino acid sequence: CASSSAETRANYGYTF.

The gene calls are TRBV7-2 and TRBJ2-1; 8 bases fit TRBD2. Germline CDR1 reads SGHTA; CDR2 reads FQGNSA. This CDR3 comprises 16 residues. Trimming cost V 2 bases and J 7 bases; bases outside gene matches: 10. DNA of the CDR3: TGTGCCAGCAGCTTATTTTTCGCGGGAGGTATGAATGAGCAGTTCTTC. This encodes CASSLFFAGGMNEQFF.

The chain joins TRBV19 to TRBJ2-2; the D is unclear. V was pared by 6 bases and J by 1 base, with 9 bases between. Germline lookup yields CDR1 LNHDA and CDR2 SQIVND (reference sequence). CDR3 size: 14 residues. The CDR3 is CASSNWRNTGELFF. For the CDR3, the DNA is TGTGCCAGTAGCAATTGGAGGAACACCGGGGAGCTGTTTTTT.

This clone has a single count. J is TRBJ2-5 and V is TRBV27; D is possibly TRBD1 (6 bases). Germline CDR1 reads MNHEY; CDR2 reads SMNVEV (reference sequence). The germline V and J ends were trimmed by 6 bases and 5 bases, with 16 bases remaining between them. The CDR3 is made up of 14 amino acids. The CDR3 region has the DNA TGTGCCAGCAGCCGCGACAGGTTTCGGGAGACCCAGTACTTC. This codes for CASSRDRFRETQYF.

The chain carries TRBV7-2 and TRBJ2-7; possible D gene TRBD1, 6 bases. This CDR3 is 14 amino acids long. The germline V gene has CDR1 SGHTA and CDR2 FQGNSA. Trimming pared 3 bases from V and 6 bases from J, leaving 15 bases between. The CDR3 spells CASSLNRDTSEQYF. Here the CDR3 DNA reads TGTGCCAGCAGCTTGAACAGGGACACATCCGAGCAGTACTTC.

V gene TRBV2 combines with J gene TRBJ1-6, with no clear D. CDR1 and CDR2 from the germline V gene are SNHLY and FYNNEI. V was pared by 6 bases and J by 7 bases, with 16 bases between. The CDR3 sequence is 15 residues long. DNA for the CDR3: TGTGCCAGCAGCGGAGCCGTTGCTAGGAATTCACCCCTCCACTTT. It yields the protein CASSGAVARNSPLHF.

V usage is TRBV5-6 and J usage is TRBJ2-3; TRBD1 might be the D (6 bases). V was cut by 2 bases and J by 1 base, with 11 bases left in between. CDR1 is SGHDT, CDR2 YYEEEE, per germline. The CDR3 runs to 15 residues. The CDR3 sequence is CASSLGTLRTDTQYF. The CDR3 nucleotides read TGTGCCAGCAGCTTAGGGACACTGCGCACAGATACGCAGTATTTT.

The genes are TRBV5-1 and TRBJ1-1; the match to TRBD1 covers 7 bases. With 2 bases clipped from V and 11 bases from J, the junction kept 6 bases outside the gene matches. The CDR3 is 12 amino acids. From germline, CDR1 is SGHRS and CDR2 YFSETQ. Here the CDR3 DNA reads TGCGCCAGCAGCTTCACAGGGGATTGGGCTTTCTTT. It yields the protein CASSFTGDWAFF.

The rearrangement joins TRBV12-5 to TRBJ1-4; the D gene is possibly TRBD1 (5 bases). The CDR3 spans 16 residues. The V end lost 0 bases, the J end lost 8 bases, and 16 bases lay between the germline ends. Germline CDR1 is LGHNT and CDR2 is FRNRAP. The CDR3 nucleotides read TGTGCTAGTGGTTTGGTACAAGGCCAGGGTGACGAAAAACTGTTTTTT. Its protein product is CASGLVQGQGDEKLFF.

With regard to this clone: Other DNA sequences in the sample encode the same CDR3. The rearrangement links TRBV29-1 to TRBJ2-3; 8 positions agree with TRBD1. The CDR3 sequence is 12 residues long. After removal of 6 bases from V and 3 bases from J, the junction contained 2 bases not matched to a gene. The germline V gene encodes CDR1 SQVTM and CDR2 ANQGSEA. The CDR3 DNA sequence: TGCAGCGTGAGGACAGGGACAGATACGCAGTATTTT. It is translated as CSVRTGTDTQYF.

The CDR3 is CASTYSGVQNEKLFF. The CDR3 DNA reads as TGTGCCAGCACCTATTCGGGGGTACAAAATGAAAAACTGTTTTTT. The chain combines TRBV7-9 with TRBJ1-4; possibly TRBD1 for D (5 bases). The CDR3 is 15 amino acids. The germline V and J ends were trimmed by 7 bases and 5 bases, with 17 bases remaining between them. The germline CDR1 and CDR2 sequences are SEHNR and FQNEAQ (reference sequence).

The V call is TRBV18, the J call TRBJ1-1, with 8 bases fitting TRBD1. V was pared by 5 bases and J by 2 bases, with 4 bases of the junction left unmatched. The CDR3 is 14 amino acids. Germline lookup yields CDR1 KGHSH and CDR2 LQKENI. CDR3: CASSTDRGNTEAFF. CDR3 coding DNA: TGTGCCAGCTCAACCGACAGGGGAAACACTGAAGCTTTCTTT. The full variable domain, rest sourced from reference TRBV18 and TRBJ1-1, is NAGVMQNPRHLVRRRGQEARLRCSPMKGHSHVYWYRQLPEEGLKFMVYLQKENIIDESGMPKERFSAEFPKEGPSILRIQQVVRGDSAAYFCASSTDRGNTEAFFGQGTRLTVV.

The chain combines TRBV11-2 with TRBJ2-3; weak D call: TRBD2 (5 bases). From germline, CDR1 is SGHAT and CDR2 FQNNGV. The CDR3 sequence is 13 residues long. The V and J ends lost 7 bases and 1 base respectively, with 9 bases between them. The chain's CDR3 is CASMLRGTDTQYF. The CDR3, as DNA: TGTGCCAGCATGCTGCGGGGCACAGATACGCAGTATTTT.

CDR3 bases: TGTGCCAGCTCACCCCGACAGGGGGTGCTTGGTGCCGGGGAGCTGTTTTTT. This encodes CASSPRQGVLGAGELFF. The rearrangement uses TRBV18 and TRBJ2-2; 9 bases are shared with TRBD1. V shed 3 bases and J 6 bases; nucleotides not matched to a gene: 11. Germline-derived CDR1 and CDR2 are KGHSH and LQKENI. The CDR3 spans 17 residues.

The chain carries TRBV5-1 and TRBJ2-5; D is possibly TRBD2 (5 bases). V was shortened by 3 bases and J by 6 bases, with 21 bases between the two germline ends. The CDR3 contains 16 residues. The germline V gene encodes CDR1 SGHRS and CDR2 YFSETQ. In nucleotides, the CDR3 is TGCGCCAGCAGCTCAGGTGGGGAGACCTCGGGGAAGACCCAGTACTTC. Its protein product is CASSSGGETSGKTQYF.

V is TRBV18 and J is TRBJ2-1; 10 bases match TRBD2. From germline, CDR1 is KGHSH and CDR2 LQKENI. This CDR3 has 18 amino acids. The J segment lost 6 bases and the V segment lost 3 bases, leaving 14 bases of the junction unmatched. As DNA, the CDR3 is TGTGCCAGCTCACCCCACAAACTAGCGGGACCCGGGGGCAATGAGCAGTTCTTC. Translation gives CASSPHKLAGPGGNEQFF.

The CDR3 DNA is TGTGCCAGCAGTGTTGGCAGGGCCACAGATACGCAGTATTTT. It is translated as CASSVGRATDTQYF. The chain carries TRBV6-4 and TRBJ2-3, with D possibly TRBD1 on 5 matching bases. CDR1 MRHNA and CDR2 SNTAGT come from the germline V gene. This CDR3 comprises 14 residues. The V end was cut by 4 bases, the J end by 2 bases, with 10 bases between.

The chain recombines TRBV28 with TRBJ2-3; TRBD2 aligns across 10 bases. Germline CDR1 reads MDHEN; CDR2 reads SYDVKM. There are 16 residues in the CDR3. Trimming took 4 bases from V and 1 from J; bases not matched to a gene: 5. CDR3 sequence reads: CASSSPGTSGTDTQYF. Written as DNA, the CDR3 is TGTGCCAGCAGTTCGCCCGGGACTAGCGGCACAGATACGCAGTATTTT.

The CDR3 nucleotides are TGTGCCAGCAGCTTTCCCAGGGTTAACTATGGCTACACCTTC. It is translated as CASSFPRVNYGYTF. J is TRBJ1-2 and V is TRBV7-2; D may be TRBD1 (5 bases). Germline V gene lookup returns CDR1 SGHTA and CDR2 FQGNSA. Trimming left V 3 bases short and J 1 base short, with 9 bases between. The CDR3 loop spans 14 amino acids. Looking up the rest from reference TRBV7-2 and TRBJ1-2 gives the full variable domain: GAGVSQSPSNKVTEKGKDVELRCDPISGHTALYWYRQSLGQGLEFLIYFQGNSAPDKSGLPSDRFSAERTGGSVSTLTIQRTQQEDSAVYLCASSFPRVNYGYTFGSGTRLTVV.

V gene TRBV6-1 combines with J gene TRBJ1-1; TRBD1 aligns across 8 bases. Germline CDR1 reads MNHNS; CDR2 reads SASEGT. This CDR3 spans 14 amino acids. The ends lost 2 bases at V and 8 bases at J; junction bases unmatched: 7. The CDR3 loop is CASSEPGQAREAFF. The DNA for the CDR3 is TGTGCCAGCAGTGAACCGGGACAGGCCCGGGAAGCTTTCTTT.

J is TRBJ1-5 and V is TRBV2, with D tentatively TRBD1 (5 bases). Deletions cut 10 bases from V and 0 bases from J, with 13 bases between. The CDR3 runs to 14 residues. CDR1 is SNHLY and CDR2 is FYNNEI in the germline V gene. The CDR3 loop reads CATRGDHSNQPQHF. The CDR3 DNA reads TGTGCCACTCGGGGGGACCATAGCAATCAGCCCCAGCATTTT.

The genes are TRBV19 and TRBJ2-2; 8 nucleotides agree with TRBD1. The germline V gene encodes CDR1 LNHDA and CDR2 SQIVND (reference sequence). The CDR3 extends over 17 amino acids. V shed 5 bases and J 3 bases; nucleotides not matched to a gene: 11. CDR3 DNA: TGTGCCAGTAGTCCCCGAGACAGGGGATTCTACACCGGGGAGCTGTTTTTT. It is translated as CASSPRDRGFYTGELFF.

The chain employs TRBV7-6 and TRBJ1-1; D gene uncertain. The V end was cut by 1 base, the J end by 1 base, with 10 bases between. There are 15 residues in the CDR3. Germline-derived CDR1 and CDR2 are SGHVS and FNYEAQ. The CDR3 here is CASSLGGSANTEAFF. CDR3 nucleotides: TGTGCCAGCAGCTTAGGAGGCAGCGCGAACACTGAAGCTTTCTTT.

This clone was counted a few times. CDR3 bases: TGCGCCAGCAGCTCCCTCGGAGATACGCAGTATTTT. This codes for CASSSLGDTQYF. This chain links TRBV5-1 with TRBJ2-3; D gene ambiguous. The CDR3 is 12 amino acids. Trimming left V 3 bases short and J 5 bases short, with 7 bases between. Germline lookup yields CDR1 SGHRS and CDR2 YFSETQ.

The rearrangement uses TRBV11-1 and TRBJ1-6; 8 nucleotides match TRBD1. Germline CDR1 reads SGHAT; CDR2 reads FQDESV (reference sequence). The CDR3 is 15 amino acids. The ends lost 5 bases at V and 3 bases at J; junction bases unmatched: 3. CDR3 protein: CASSADRGYNSPLHF. CDR3 coding DNA: TGTGCCAGCAGCGCCGACAGGGGCTATAATTCACCCCTCCACTTT.